The 17 T cell receptor beta chains below come from one sample, sequenced in a study of blood T cell repertoires in COVID-19. The repertoire was sequenced with immunoSEQ multiplex PCR; TCRdb's copy has only in-frame clones and lacks some. The sample consists of under 45,000 clones, around 87% of them appearing once. The material sequenced was peripheral blood. Receptor source: a man aged 40-50 years with COVID-19, enrolled during active disease.

A word on this clone: One junction end disagrees with the germline gene, perhaps due to a read error. The chain couples TRBV5-6 to TRBJ1-3; maybe TRBD1 (5 bases). Germline loops: CDR1 SGHDT, CDR2 YYEEEE. This CDR3 is built from 17 residues. CDR3 in amino acids: CASSSSGRAGPGNTIYF. DNA of the CDR3: TGTGCCAGCAGCTCCAGCGGGAGGGCGGGGCCTGGGAACACCATATATTTT.

This rearrangement joins TRBV30 to TRBJ1-5; 8 nucleotides match TRBD1. Looked up from germline, CDR1 is GTSNPN and CDR2 is SVGIG (reference sequence). This CDR3 is 16 amino acids long. The trim removed 2 bases at V and 3 bases at J, leaving 9 bases unmatched. CDR3 DNA: TGTGCCTGGAGTTCCGACAGGGGAGGGGACAATCAGCCCCAGCATTTT. Amino acids: CAWSSDRGGDNQPQHF. Together with reference TRBV30 and TRBJ1-5, the CDR3 gives the full variable domain: SQTIHQWPATLVQPVGSPLSLECTVEGTSNPNLYWYRQAAGRGLQLLFYSVGIGQISSEVPQNLSASRPQDRQFILSSKKLLLSDSGFYLCAWSSDRGGDNQPQHFGDGTRLSIL.

The V and J genes are TRBV28 and TRBJ2-7; no clear D. V lost 3 bases and J lost 5, with 5 bases in between. This CDR3 is 11 amino acids long. From germline, CDR1 is MDHEN and CDR2 SYDVKM. CDR3 bases: TGTGCCAGCAGTTTCCGAGACGAGCAGTACTTC. As protein: CASSFRDEQYF.

This chain connects TRBV2 to TRBJ2-2; 9 nucleotides match TRBD1. Germline CDR1 and CDR2: SNHLY and FYNNEI. The J segment lost 3 bases and the V segment lost 9 bases, leaving 8 bases of the junction unmatched. The CDR3 contains 15 residues. CDR3: CASDPGQGDTGELFF. The CDR3 bases are TGTGCCAGTGATCCGGGACAGGGAGACACCGGGGAGCTGTTTTTT.

The chain joins TRBV27 to TRBJ2-3; D remains ambiguous. Germline lookup yields CDR1 MNHEY and CDR2 SMNVEV (reference sequence). V dropped 6 bases and J dropped 0 bases, with 13 bases sitting between them. CDR3 length: 15 amino acids. CDR3 in DNA: TGTGCCAGCAGCCCCAGCGACCTAAGCACAGATACGCAGTATTTT. Amino acids: CASSPSDLSTDTQYF.

The rearrangement links TRBV4-1 to TRBJ1-6; a weak D match, TRBD1 (6 bases). Germline V gene data show CDR1 as MGHRA and CDR2 as YSYEKL. There are 17 residues in the CDR3. The V and J ends lost 4 bases and 5 bases respectively, with 18 bases between them. The DNA of the CDR3 is TGCGCCAGCAGCCTAACGGGGGGGGCGCGTGATAATTCACCCCTCCACTTT. Amino acid sequence: CASSLTGGARDNSPLHF.

This chain joins TRBV29-1 and TRBJ2-3; D remains unclear. V lost 3 bases to trimming and J lost 0 bases, with 7 bases between them. Germline V gives CDR1 SQVTM, CDR2 ANQGSEA. The CDR3 is 13 residues long. CDR3 in amino acids: CSVDRHSTDTQYF. CDR3 sequence (DNA): TGCAGCGTTGACAGACATAGCACAGATACGCAGTATTTT.

This clone was seen only once. The gene calls are TRBV9 and TRBJ2-7; no clear D gene. CDR3 length equals 13 residues. CDR1 is SGDLS, CDR2 YYNGEE, per germline. V lost 0 bases and J 3 bases, leaving 7 bases between the germline ends. The CDR3 DNA sequence: TGTGCCAGCAGCGTAGATGGCAGCTACGAGCAGTACTTC. As protein: CASSVDGSYEQYF.

The gene calls are TRBV29-1 and TRBJ2-2, with a tentative D call TRBD1 (5 bases). In germline, CDR1 is SQVTM, CDR2 ANQGSEA. The CDR3 covers 15 residues. With 5 bases removed from V and 7 bases from J, the gap between germline ends came to 20 bases. The CDR3 sequence is CSVPNVGHPDGELFF. The CDR3 nucleotides read TGCAGCGTTCCAAACGTCGGACACCCAGACGGGGAGCTGTTTTTT.

The chain couples TRBV28 to TRBJ2-7; 11 nucleotides match TRBD1. Trimming at V came to 5 bases and at J to 7 bases, leaving 10 bases not matched to a gene. This CDR3 region has 15 residues. Germline CDR1 MDHEN, CDR2 SYDVKM. Written as DNA, the CDR3 is TGTGCCAGCAGTACCCGGGACAGGGGGGGATCGGAGCAGTACTTC. Translated, it gives CASSTRDRGGSEQYF.

The chain links TRBV29-1 to TRBJ1-2; 9 nucleotides line up with TRBD1. Germline V gives CDR1 SQVTM, CDR2 ANQGSEA. This CDR3 spans 17 amino acids. Trimming cost V 3 bases and J 2 bases; bases outside gene matches: 13. The CDR3 reads CSVDPPWDRVLNYGYTF. The CDR3 DNA reads TGCAGCGTTGATCCCCCGTGGGACAGGGTCCTAAACTATGGCTACACCTTC. The variable domain in full, completed from reference TRBV29-1 and TRBJ1-2, reads SAVISQKPSRDICQRGTSLTIQCQVDSQVTMMFWYRQQPGQSLTLIATANQGSEATYESGFVIDKFPISRPNLTFSTLTVSNMSPEDSSIYLCSVDPPWDRVLNYGYTFGSGTRLTVV.

This chain connects TRBV15 to TRBJ2-7; TRBD2 matches at 8 bases. V was pared by 2 bases and J by 3 bases, with 9 bases of the junction left unmatched. The germline V gene has CDR1 LNHNV and CDR2 YYDKDF (reference sequence). CDR3 length: 16 amino acids. DNA for the CDR3: TGTGCCACCAGCAGATCCGGGGGGGGCGGAGGCTACGAGCAGTACTTC. It is translated as CATSRSGGGGGYEQYF.

The genes are TRBV2 and TRBJ1-4, with D perhaps matching TRBD1 (6 bases). CDR1 is SNHLY and CDR2 is FYNNEI in the germline V gene. CDR3 length: 12 residues. Trimming removed 6 bases from V and 8 bases from J, with 10 bases in between. The CDR3 DNA follows: TGTGCCAGCAGACAGGGCAAGGAAAAACTGTTTTTT. This translates into CASRQGKEKLFF.

This clone showed up just a few times. The DNA of the CDR3 is TGTGCCAGCAGTGAACTAATCCTAGCGGGAGAAGTCTACGAGCAGTACTTC. Translating it yields CASSELILAGEVYEQYF. The V and J genes are TRBV2 and TRBJ2-7; 10 bases agree with TRBD2. After removal of 2 bases from V and 3 bases from J, the junction contained 10 bases not matched to a gene. The CDR3 is 17 amino acids. CDR1 is SNHLY and CDR2 is FYNNEI in the germline V gene.

The J gene is TRBJ2-1, the V gene TRBV28, with 8 bases identical to TRBD1. The CDR3 totals 15 residues. The germline CDR1 and CDR2 sequences are MDHEN and SYDVKM. Trimming at V came to 6 bases and at J to 6 bases, leaving 10 bases not matched to a gene. The CDR3 protein is CASRSETGVSNEQFF. Here the CDR3 DNA reads TGTGCCAGCAGATCAGAGACAGGGGTTAGCAATGAGCAGTTCTTC.

The chain is built from TRBV16 and TRBJ2-7, with a tentative D call TRBD1 (6 bases). Trimming stripped 2 bases from V and 7 bases from J, with 15 bases between. From germline, CDR1 is KGHSY and CDR2 FQNENV. The CDR3 runs to 14 residues. The CDR3 coding sequence is TGTGCCAGCAGCCAACAACAGGGTCTCGGGGAGCAGTACTTC. Translated, it gives CASSQQQGLGEQYF.

The chain recombines TRBV5-6 with TRBJ2-7; 7 nucleotides match TRBD2. The CDR3 totals 14 residues. J was trimmed by 2 bases and V by 5 bases; bases with no gene match: 7. Germline values: CDR1 SGHDT, CDR2 YYEEEE. The CDR3 loop reads CASSPGAGAYEQYF. The CDR3 coding sequence is TGTGCCAGCAGTCCCGGGGCGGGGGCCTACGAGCAGTACTTC.